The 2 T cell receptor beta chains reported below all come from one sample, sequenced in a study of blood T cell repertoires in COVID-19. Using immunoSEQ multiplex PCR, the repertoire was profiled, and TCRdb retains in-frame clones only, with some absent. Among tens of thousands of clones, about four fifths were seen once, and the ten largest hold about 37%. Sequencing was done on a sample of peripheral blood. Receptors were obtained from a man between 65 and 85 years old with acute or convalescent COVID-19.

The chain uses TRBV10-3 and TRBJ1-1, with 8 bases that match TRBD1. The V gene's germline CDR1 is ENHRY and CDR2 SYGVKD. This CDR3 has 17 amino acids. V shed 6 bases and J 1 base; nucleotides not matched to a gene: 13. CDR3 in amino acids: CAIRRGTGPRENTEAFF. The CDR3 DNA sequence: TGTGCCATCAGGAGGGGGACAGGTCCGCGGGAGAACACTGAAGCTTTCTTT.

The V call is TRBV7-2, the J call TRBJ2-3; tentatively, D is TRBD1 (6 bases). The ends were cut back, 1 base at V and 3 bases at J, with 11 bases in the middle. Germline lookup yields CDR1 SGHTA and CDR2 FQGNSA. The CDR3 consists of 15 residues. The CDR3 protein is CASSLDRVGTDTQYF. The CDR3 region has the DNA TGTGCCAGCAGCTTAGACAGGGTGGGGACAGATACGCAGTATTTT.